The 23 T cell receptor beta chains listed next were all sequenced from one sample in a study of CD8 T cells in Susac syndrome. An amount of RNA that ranged from roughly 0.45 to 1 ug was reverse transcribed with random hexamers. From the immunoSEQ multiplex PCR reads, TCRdb called clonotypes with MiXCR, one entry per CDR3 protein. Among about 160,000 distinct CDR3 sequences listed, about 94% were seen once. The sample comprised CD4+ T cells from PBMCs. The receptors were sampled from a human donor in good health.

The genes are TRBV4-1 and TRBJ2-1, with D possibly being TRBD2 (5 bases). V lost 2 bases, J lost 8 bases, and 22 bases lay in between. This CDR3 is 17 amino acids long. Per germline, CDR1 MGHRA and CDR2 YSYEKL. CDR3 DNA: TGCGCCAGCAGCCAAAAATTGGTTAGGGTTGGAGGCGATGAGCAGTTCTTC. The encoded protein is CASSQKLVRVGGDEQFF.

This sequence joins TRBV18 and TRBJ1-5, with D perhaps TRBD1 (5 bases). Germline V gene sequence: CDR1 KGHSH, CDR2 LQKENI. This CDR3 comprises 16 residues. V lost 2 bases and J lost 0, with 11 bases in between. The CDR3 protein is CASSPDSYYSNQPQHF. CDR3 in DNA: TGTGCCAGCTCACCAGACAGCTATTATAGCAATCAGCCCCAGCATTTT.

V usage is TRBV4-1 and J usage is TRBJ2-2; the D gene is possibly TRBD2 (6 bases). V lost 0 bases to trimming and J lost 1 base, with 9 bases between them. CDR3 size: 16 residues. Germline CDR1 reads MGHRA; CDR2 reads YSYEKL. The CDR3, as DNA: TGCGCCAGCAGCCAAGATCGCGGGGAGAACACCGGGGAGCTGTTTTTT. Translation gives CASSQDRGENTGELFF.

The V and J genes are TRBV7-9 and TRBJ1-1; a possible D gene is TRBD1 (5 bases). V was shortened by 5 bases and J by 3 bases, with 16 bases between the two germline ends. Germline loops: CDR1 SEHNR, CDR2 FQNEAQ (reference sequence). This CDR3 spans 15 amino acids. The CDR3 DNA reads TGTGCCAGCAGCCCTTATCAGGGCCTAGACACTGAAGCTTTCTTT. It encodes CASSPYQGLDTEAFF.

The chain has TRBV7-8 and TRBJ2-3, with 9 bases lining up with TRBD2. CDR1 and CDR2 from the germline V gene are SGHVS and FQNEAQ. Germline trimming cut 7 bases from V and 0 bases from J; bases unmatched to any gene: 11. This CDR3 has 17 amino acids. The CDR3 region is CASKLRLAGSSTDTQYF. The CDR3 DNA is TGTGCCAGCAAGCTCCGGCTAGCGGGGTCTAGCACAGATACGCAGTATTTT.

The chain links TRBV5-8 to TRBJ1-5; TRBD1 is a possible D gene (5 bases). Trimming removed 5 bases at V and 4 bases at J, with 25 bases between. The CDR3 totals 18 residues. Germline CDR1 reads SGHTS; CDR2 reads YDEGEE. CDR3 sequence: CASSSDVQAPRTNQPQHF. The CDR3 DNA follows: TGTGCCAGCAGTTCGGATGTCCAGGCCCCGAGGACAAATCAGCCCCAGCATTTT.

The rearrangement links TRBV12-3 or TRBV12-4 to TRBJ1-6; 7 nucleotides match TRBD1. Trimming removed 5 bases from V and 7 bases from J; junction bases left unmatched: 2. The CDR3 is 13 amino acids. The CDR3 loop is CASSRDRNSPLHF. The CDR3 DNA reads TGTGCCAGCAGTCGGGACAGAAATTCACCCCTCCACTTT.

The chain is built from TRBV3-1 and TRBJ2-7; 7 bases are shared with TRBD2. Germline V gene sequence: CDR1 LGHDT, CDR2 YNNKEL (reference sequence). V trimming: 6 bases; J trimming: 5 bases; junction bases outside the gene matches: 13. CDR3 length: 15 amino acids. CDR3 sequence: CASSQRYGGKNEQYF. The DNA of the CDR3 is TGTGCCAGCAGTCAGAGGTACGGGGGGAAGAACGAGCAGTACTTC.

The chain combines TRBV7-2 with TRBJ2-5; TRBD2 aligns across 8 bases. The trim removed 3 bases at V and 5 bases at J, leaving 2 bases unmatched. Germline-derived CDR1 and CDR2 are SGHTA and FQGNSA. This CDR3 is built from 13 residues. The CDR3 protein is CASSFTGGETQYF. The CDR3 nucleotides read TGTGCCAGCAGCTTCACGGGGGGGGAGACCCAGTACTTC. Drawing the rest from reference TRBV7-2 and TRBJ2-5, the complete variable domain is GAGVSQSPSNKVTEKGKDVELRCDPISGHTALYWYRQSLGQGLEFLIYFQGNSAPDKSGLPSDRFSAERTGGSVSTLTIQRTQQEDSAVYLCASSFTGGETQYFGPGTRLLVL.

The rearrangement uses TRBV5-8 and TRBJ2-5; 11 nucleotides line up with TRBD1. The CDR3 consists of 15 residues. Germline lookup yields CDR1 SGHTS and CDR2 YDEGEE. Trimming removed 4 bases from V and 5 bases from J; junction bases left unmatched: 7. As DNA, the CDR3 is TGTGCCAGCAGCCGATGGACAGGGGGCGCGGAGACCCAGTACTTC. Translating it yields CASSRWTGGAETQYF.

This chain connects TRBV2 to TRBJ1-1; 7 bases match TRBD1. Per germline, CDR1 SNHLY and CDR2 FYNNEI. This CDR3 region has 13 residues. The junction had 5 bases not matched to a gene; V was cut back by 5 bases and J by 5 bases. In DNA, the CDR3 is TGTGCCAGCAGTACCACAGGGGATACTGAAGCTTTCTTT. Encoded protein: CASSTTGDTEAFF.

This chain connects TRBV7-2 to TRBJ2-1; D remains ambiguous. The V end lost 2 bases, the J end lost 8 bases, and 10 bases lay between the germline ends. Per germline, CDR1 SGHTA and CDR2 FQGNSA. The CDR3 has 13 residues. The CDR3 spells CASSLTRTHEQFF. The CDR3 region has the DNA TGTGCCAGCAGCTTAACCCGGACCCATGAGCAGTTCTTC.

The chain carries TRBV9 and TRBJ1-2, with TRBD1 matching over 9 bases. Trimming cost V 4 bases and J 2 bases; bases outside gene matches: 6. The CDR3 covers 15 residues. Germline-derived CDR1 and CDR2 are SGDLS and YYNGEE. The chain's CDR3 is CASSPTQGANYGYTF. CDR3 DNA: TGTGCCAGCAGCCCTACACAGGGGGCGAACTATGGCTACACCTTC.

A single count supports this clonotype. The chain employs TRBV14 and TRBJ2-3; TRBD2 matches 12 bases. The CDR3 contains 18 residues. Per germline, CDR1 SGHDN and CDR2 FVKESK. With V trimmed by 8 bases and J by 2 bases, 14 bases remained unmatched. In nucleotides, the CDR3 is TGTGCCAGCCGTGCTTTTCGGACTAGCGGGGTTTACACAGATACGCAGTATTTT. Encoded protein: CASRAFRTSGVYTDTQYF.

The genes are TRBV20-1 and TRBJ2-1; 13 nucleotides line up with TRBD2. The trim removed 4 bases at V and 8 bases at J, leaving 5 bases unmatched. The CDR3 has 14 residues. Germline V gene lookup returns CDR1 DFQATT and CDR2 SNEGSKA (reference sequence). The CDR3 bases are TGCAGTGCTATAACTAGCGGGGGGGCCCATGAGCAGTTCTTC. Its translation: CSAITSGGAHEQFF.

This clonotype was recorded once. The V gene is TRBV7-3, the J gene TRBJ1-6; D not resolved. This CDR3 has 14 amino acids. Deletions cut 5 bases from V and 4 bases from J, with 9 bases between. Germline V CDR1 and CDR2: SGHTA, FQGTGA. CDR3 region: CASSPGFYNSPLHF. DNA for the CDR3: TGTGCCAGCAGCCCCGGTTTTTATAATTCACCCCTCCACTTT.

The J gene is TRBJ2-1, the V gene TRBV5-6; 7 positions match TRBD1. After removal of 0 bases from V and 2 bases from J, the junction contained 5 bases not matched to a gene. Looked up from germline, CDR1 is SGHDT and CDR2 is YYEEEE. The CDR3 consists of 16 residues. The DNA of the CDR3 is TGTGCCAGCAGCTTGGATCTGGGACAGACCTACAATGAGCAGTTCTTC. It yields the protein CASSLDLGQTYNEQFF.

With respect to this clonotype: This may stem from a read error, because a much larger clone lies one nucleotide away. CDR3 sequence: CASRLNTGELFF. CDR3 nucleotide sequence: TGTGCCAGCAGGCTGAACACCGGGGAGCTGTTTTTT. The rearrangement joins TRBV6-2 or TRBV6-3 to TRBJ2-2, with D unresolved. This CDR3 has 12 residues. Germline V gene sequence: CDR1 MNHEY, CDR2 SVGEGT. Trimming removed 6 bases from V and 1 base from J, with 3 bases in between.

V usage is TRBV2 and J usage is TRBJ2-2; D is possibly TRBD1 (6 bases). The CDR3 is made up of 15 amino acids. Germline loops: CDR1 SNHLY, CDR2 FYNNEI. Trimming cost V 7 bases and J 0 bases, with 12 bases left between them. CDR3 in amino acids: CASKTGTSNTGELFF. As DNA, the CDR3 is TGTGCCAGCAAAACCGGGACATCGAACACCGGGGAGCTGTTTTTT.

The chain employs TRBV29-1 and TRBJ2-3, with D unclear. This CDR3 is built from 13 residues. V gave up 3 bases and J gave up 12 bases, with 19 bases separating them. The germline V gene has CDR1 SQVTM and CDR2 ANQGSEA. CDR3 bases: TGCAGCGTTGAGAGTTCACAGAGCCGGCCCCAGTATTTT. Protein: CSVESSQSRPQYF.

The rearrangement links TRBV2 to TRBJ1-5; D is unclear. V was clipped by 4 bases and J by 3 bases, with 7 bases between them. CDR3 size: 13 residues. Germline V gene sequence: CDR1 SNHLY, CDR2 FYNNEI. The CDR3: CASSGGHNQPQHF. The CDR3 DNA follows: TGTGCCAGCAGTGGAGGGCACAATCAGCCCCAGCATTTT.

The V gene is TRBV3-1, the J gene TRBJ2-7, with D perhaps matching TRBD1 (5 bases). Trimming took off 4 bases at V and 2 bases at J, with 15 bases between the two ends. Germline CDR1 LGHDT, CDR2 YNNKEL (reference sequence). The CDR3 consists of 15 residues. CDR3 sequence reads: CASSLGQGSPYEQYF. The DNA for the CDR3 is TGTGCCAGCAGCCTCGGCCAGGGATCCCCCTACGAGCAGTACTTC.

The chain links TRBV2 to TRBJ1-5, with D perhaps matching TRBD1 (5 bases). V was pared by 4 bases and J by 1 base, with 11 bases between. The CDR3 contains 15 residues. From germline, CDR1 is SNHLY and CDR2 FYNNEI. The CDR3 region has the DNA TGTGCCAGCAGTGGACAGACGGCCAGCAATCAGCCCCAGCATTTT. Amino acids: CASSGQTASNQPQHF.